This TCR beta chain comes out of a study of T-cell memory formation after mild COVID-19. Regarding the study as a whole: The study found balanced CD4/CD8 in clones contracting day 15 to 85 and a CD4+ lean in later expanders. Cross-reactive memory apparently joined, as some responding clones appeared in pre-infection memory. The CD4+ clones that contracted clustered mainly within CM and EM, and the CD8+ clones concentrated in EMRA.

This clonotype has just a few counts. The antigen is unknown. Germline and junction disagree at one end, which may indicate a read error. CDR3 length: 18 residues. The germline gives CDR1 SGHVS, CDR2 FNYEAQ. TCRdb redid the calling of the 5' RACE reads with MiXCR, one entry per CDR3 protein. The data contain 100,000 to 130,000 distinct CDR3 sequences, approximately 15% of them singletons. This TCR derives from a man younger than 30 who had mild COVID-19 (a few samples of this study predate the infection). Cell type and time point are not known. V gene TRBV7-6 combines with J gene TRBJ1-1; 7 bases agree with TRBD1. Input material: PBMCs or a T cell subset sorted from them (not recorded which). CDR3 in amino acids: CASSLAEGAGWMNTEAFF. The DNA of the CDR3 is TGTGCCAGCAGCCTAGCGGAGGGGGCGGGATGGATGAACACTGAAGCTTTCTTT.